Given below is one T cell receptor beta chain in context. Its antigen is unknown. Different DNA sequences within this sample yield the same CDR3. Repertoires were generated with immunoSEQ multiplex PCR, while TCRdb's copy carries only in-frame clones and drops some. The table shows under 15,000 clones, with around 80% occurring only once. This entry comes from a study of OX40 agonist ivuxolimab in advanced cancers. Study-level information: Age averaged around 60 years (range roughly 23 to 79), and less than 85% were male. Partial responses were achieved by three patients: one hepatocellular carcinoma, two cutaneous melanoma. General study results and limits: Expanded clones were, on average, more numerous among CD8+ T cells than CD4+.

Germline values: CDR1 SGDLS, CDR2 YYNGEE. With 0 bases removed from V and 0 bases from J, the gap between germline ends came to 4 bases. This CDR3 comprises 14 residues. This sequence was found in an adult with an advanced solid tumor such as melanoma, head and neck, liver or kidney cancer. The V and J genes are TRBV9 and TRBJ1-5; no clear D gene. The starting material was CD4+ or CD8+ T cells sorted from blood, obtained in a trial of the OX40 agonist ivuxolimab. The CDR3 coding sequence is TGTGCCAGCAGCGTAGGAGATAGCAATCAGCCCCAGCATTTT. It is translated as CASSVGDSNQPQHF.